These 12 T cell receptor beta chains share one sample of origin, sequenced in a study of early T cells in non-severe SARS-CoV-2 infection. TCRdb processed the 5' RACE reads anew with MiXCR; each CDR3 protein has one entry. Seen here are roughly 80,000 distinct CDR3 sequences, more than 13% observed once, and the top ten hold 3%. Input material: whole blood. Receptor source: an adult who was a healthcare worker with PCR-confirmed SARS-CoV-2 infection or an uninfected control (not recorded which).

The chain combines TRBV6-2 or TRBV6-3 with TRBJ2-2; no definite D call. Germline V CDR1 and CDR2: MNHEY, SVGEGT. The germline V and J ends were trimmed by 0 bases and 6 bases, with 14 bases remaining between them. CDR3 length equals 16 residues. In nucleotides, the CDR3 is TGTGCCAGCAGTTACTCTCGTGATCAGGTTTCCGGGGAGCTGTTTTTT. It codes for CASSYSRDQVSGELFF.

This clonotype was detected a few times. The chain couples TRBV19 to TRBJ2-4; D ambiguous. This CDR3 region has 14 residues. Trimming removed 7 bases at V and 0 bases at J, with 10 bases between. Per the germline V gene, CDR1 is LNHDA and CDR2 is SQIVND (reference sequence). CDR3 sequence: CASTPEPAKNIQYF. The CDR3 coding sequence is TGTGCCAGTACCCCAGAACCAGCCAAAAACATTCAGTACTTC.

Turning to this clonotype: Possible read error: a much larger clone is one base away. The V and J genes are TRBV11-3 and TRBJ2-3; TRBD2 matches at 10 bases. CDR1 SGHNT and CDR2 YENEEA come from the germline V gene. The ends lost 1 base at V and 8 bases at J; junction bases unmatched: 12. There are 17 residues in the CDR3. Here the CDR3 reads CASSLGNLAGAIVTQYF. The CDR3 nucleotides are TGTGCCAGCAGCTTAGGAAACCTAGCGGGAGCGATAGTTACGCAGTATTTT.

V usage is TRBV11-1 and J usage is TRBJ2-5; perhaps TRBD2 as D (5 bases). V lost 3 bases, J lost 7 bases, and 12 bases lay in between. Per germline, CDR1 SGHAT and CDR2 FQDESV (reference sequence). The length of the CDR3 is 13 residues. CDR3 DNA sequence: TGTGCCAGCAGCTTGGAGGCTAAGGGGACCCAGTACTTC. Protein: CASSLEAKGTQYF.

There are a few counts of this clonotype. The chain joins TRBV6-6 to TRBJ2-7, with 9 bases lining up with TRBD1. The J segment lost 3 bases and the V segment lost 6 bases, leaving 12 bases of the junction unmatched. The CDR3 runs 16 residues. In germline, CDR1 is MNHNY, CDR2 SVGAGI (reference sequence). The chain's CDR3 is CASSRKPGQGSYEQYF. For the CDR3, the DNA is TGTGCCAGCAGCCGCAAACCGGGACAGGGTAGCTACGAGCAGTACTTC.

This clonotype was recorded at least ten times. This chain connects TRBV6-1 to TRBJ1-4; 7 nucleotides line up with TRBD1. V dropped 5 bases and J dropped 7; count of bases not matched to a gene: 10. The germline V gene has CDR1 MNHNS and CDR2 SASEGT. This CDR3 contains 15 residues. CDR3 protein: CASSPGGLASEKLFF. In nucleotides, the CDR3 is TGTGCCAGCAGTCCAGGGGGATTGGCGAGTGAAAAACTGTTTTTT.

This clonotype has more than one count but fewer than ten. CDR3 DNA sequence: TGTGCCAGCAGCTTTGGAGCCTACGAGCAGTACTTC. It encodes CASSFGAYEQYF. This sequence joins TRBV7-9 and TRBJ2-7; no definite D call. Germline loops: CDR1 SEHNR, CDR2 FQNEAQ (reference sequence). The V and J ends lost 3 bases and 2 bases respectively, with 5 bases between them. The CDR3 contains 12 residues.

V gene TRBV7-8 combines with J gene TRBJ2-2; D might be TRBD1 (6 bases). The CDR3 covers 18 residues. V was clipped by 0 bases and J by 4 bases, with 18 bases between them. Germline lookup yields CDR1 SGHVS and CDR2 FQNEAQ. The DNA of the CDR3 is TGTGCCAGCAGCTTAGCGGCCGGGGCAGGGGCAACCACCGGGGAGCTGTTTTTT. It encodes CASSLAAGAGATTGELFF. The full variable domain, with the rest looked up from reference TRBV7-8 and TRBJ2-2, is GAGVSQSPRYKVAKRGQDVALRCDPISGHVSLFWYQQALGQGPEFLTYFQNEAQLDKSGLPSDRFFAERPEGSVSTLKIQRTQQEDSAVYLCASSLAAGAGATTGELFFGEGSRLTVL.

This chain links TRBV20-1 with TRBJ2-1; D is unresolved. V was shortened by 2 bases and J by 9 bases, with 11 bases between the two germline ends. In germline, CDR1 is DFQATT, CDR2 SNEGSKA (reference sequence). The CDR3 is made up of 12 amino acids. CDR3 sequence reads: CSARLSQVEQFF. The CDR3 DNA follows: TGCAGTGCTAGATTATCGCAGGTTGAGCAGTTCTTC.

This clonotype was observed a few times. The V call is TRBV11-3, the J call TRBJ2-4; no firm D call. V gave up 5 bases and J gave up 1 base, with 9 bases separating them. The CDR3 is 14 amino acids. Per the germline V gene, CDR1 is SGHNT and CDR2 is YENEEA. CDR3 DNA: TGTGCCAGCAGCAGAAGGGATGCCAAAAACATTCAGTACTTC. Encoded protein: CASSRRDAKNIQYF. Filled out from reference TRBV11-3 and TRBJ2-4, the complete variable domain reads EAGVVQSPRYKIIEKKQPVAFWCNPISGHNTLYWYLQNLGQGPELLIRYENEEAVDDSQLPKDRFSAERLKGVDSTLKIQPAELGDSAVYLCASSRRDAKNIQYFGAGTRLSVL.

The CDR3 region has the DNA TGTGCCCTACGAGAGGGGAATCAGCCCCAGCATTTT. Residues: CALREGNQPQHF. This chain joins TRBV30 and TRBJ1-5; TRBD1 is a possible D gene (5 bases). The V end lost 8 bases, the J end lost 4 bases, and 12 bases lay between the germline ends. The length of the CDR3 is 12 residues. Germline CDR1 is GTSNPN and CDR2 is SVGIG (reference sequence).

This clonotype was detected a few times. The chain carries TRBV6-5 and TRBJ1-2; tentatively, D is TRBD1 (6 bases). Germline loops: CDR1 MNHEY, CDR2 SVGAGI. V lost 8 bases and J lost 4, with 29 bases in between. The length of the CDR3 is 18 residues. The CDR3 protein is CASHPADYAGAWGYGYTF. CDR3 nucleotide sequence: TGTGCCAGCCATCCGGCAGATTACGCGGGGGCGTGGGGCTATGGCTACACCTTC.